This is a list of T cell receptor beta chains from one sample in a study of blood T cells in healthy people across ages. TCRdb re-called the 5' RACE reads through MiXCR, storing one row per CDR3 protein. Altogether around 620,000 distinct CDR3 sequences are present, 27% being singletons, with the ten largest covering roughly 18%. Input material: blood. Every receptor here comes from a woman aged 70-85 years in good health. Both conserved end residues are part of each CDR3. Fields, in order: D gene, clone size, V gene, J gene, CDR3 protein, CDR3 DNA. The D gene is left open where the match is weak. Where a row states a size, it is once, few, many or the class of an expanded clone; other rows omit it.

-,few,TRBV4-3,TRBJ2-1,CASSQTPGPYNEQFF,TGCGCCAGCAGCCAAACACCGGGGCCCTACAATGAGCAGTTCTTC
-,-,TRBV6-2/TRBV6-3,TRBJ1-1,CASSYSENTEAFF,TGTGCCAGCAGTTACTCAGAGAACACTGAAGCTTTCTTT
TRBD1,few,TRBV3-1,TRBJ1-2,CASSQNRGRNYGYTF,TGTGCCAGCAGCCAAAACAGGGGGCGAAACTATGGCTACACCTTC
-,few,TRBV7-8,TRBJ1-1,CASSLVGTRSTEAFF,TGTGCCAGCAGCTTAGTTGGCACCAGGAGCACTGAAGCTTTCTTT
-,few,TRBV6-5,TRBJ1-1,CASSYSLLRTEAFF,TGTGCCAGCAGTTACTCGTTGTTGAGGACTGAAGCTTTCTTT
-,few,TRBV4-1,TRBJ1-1,CASSQEKISEAFF,TGCGCCAGCAGCCAAGAGAAAATATCTGAAGCTTTCTTT
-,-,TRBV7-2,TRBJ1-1,CASSLVVGPTEAFF,TGTGCCAGCAGCTTAGTGGTGGGGCCCACTGAAGCTTTCTTT
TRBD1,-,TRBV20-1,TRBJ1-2,CSAREGGAGRYGYTF,TGCAGTGCTAGAGAAGGGGGCGCTGGGAGGTATGGCTACACCTTC
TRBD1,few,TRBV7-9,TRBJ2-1,CASSTPTAGGKDEQFF,TGTGCCAGCAGCACACCCACGGCAGGGGGCAAGGATGAGCAGTTCTTC
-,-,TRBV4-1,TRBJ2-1,CASSQDTGRNEQFF,TGCGCCAGCAGCCAAGATACAGGTAGGAATGAGCAGTTCTTC
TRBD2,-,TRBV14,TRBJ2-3,CASSQDPIAGWADTQYF,TGTGCCAGCAGCCAAGATCCTATAGCGGGGTGGGCAGATACGCAGTATTTT
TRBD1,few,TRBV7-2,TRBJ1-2,CASSLGQGRDGYTF,TGTGCCAGCAGCTTAGGACAGGGAAGGGATGGCTACACCTTC
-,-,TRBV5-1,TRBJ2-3,CASSDPQGTDTRYF,TGCGCCAGCAGCGACCCACAGGGCACAGATACGCGGTATTTT
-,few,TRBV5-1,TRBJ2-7,CASSIGAFYEQYF,TGCGCCAGCAGCATAGGGGCATTTTACGAGCAGTACTTC
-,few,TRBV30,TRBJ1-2,CAWSSRVKYYGYTF,TGTGCCTGGAGTAGTAGGGTTAAATACTATGGCTACACCTTC
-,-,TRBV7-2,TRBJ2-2,CAVRGAQMAGELFF,TGTGCCGTCAGAGGAGCTCAAATGGCCGGGGAGCTGTTTTTT